This TCR beta chain was identified in a study of blood T cell repertoires in COVID-19. Study-level information: Samples representing acute and convalescent COVID-19 were sourced from the United States, Italy and Spain. Sources were T cells, B-cell-depleted T cells, or PBMCs; the material itself was cDNA or gDNA.

This clone has ten or more counts. The CDR3 runs to 14 residues. Looked up from germline, CDR1 is SNHLY and CDR2 is FYNNEI. The J segment lost 6 bases and the V segment lost 7 bases, leaving 7 bases of the junction unmatched. Original methodology: Nucleated cell counts were estimated from reference gene primer amplification. Profiling relied on immunoSEQ multiplex PCR, and the TCRdb table lists in-frame clones only, not all of them. V and J calls and clone size follow that table, whereas D and trimming were derived from the DNA. The sample holds 150,000 to 200,000 clones; around 80% are singletons and the top ten take 8% to 13%.

Input material: peripheral blood. The chain joins TRBV2 to TRBJ1-5; 9 bases map to TRBD1. The TCR was taken from a man in his sixties with active or convalescent COVID-19. The chain's CDR3 is CASNGDRVFQPQHF. The CDR3 bases are TGTGCCAGCAACGGGGACAGGGTATTTCAGCCCCAGCATTTT.